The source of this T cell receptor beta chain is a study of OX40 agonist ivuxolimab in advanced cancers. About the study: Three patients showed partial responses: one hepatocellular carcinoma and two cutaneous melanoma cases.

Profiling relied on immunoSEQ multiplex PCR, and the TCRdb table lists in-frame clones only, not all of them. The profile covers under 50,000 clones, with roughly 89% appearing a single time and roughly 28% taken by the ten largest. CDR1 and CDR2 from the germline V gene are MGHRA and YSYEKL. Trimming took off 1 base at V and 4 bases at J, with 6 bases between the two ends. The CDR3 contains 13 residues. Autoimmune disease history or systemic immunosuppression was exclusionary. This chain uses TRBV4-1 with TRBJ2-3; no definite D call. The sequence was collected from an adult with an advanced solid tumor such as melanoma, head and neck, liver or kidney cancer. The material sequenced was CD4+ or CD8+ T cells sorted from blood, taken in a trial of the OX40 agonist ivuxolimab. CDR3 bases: TGCGCCAGCAGCCAAGGGTTCGCAGATACGCAGTATTTT. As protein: CASSQGFADTQYF.